The rows below give T cell receptor beta chains drawn from one sample of a study of cytomegalovirus exposure and HLA in healthy donors. Some clones are missing from TCRdb's copy, which holds only in-frame ones; the method was immunoSEQ multiplex PCR. The table includes over 75,000 clones, 84% detected once. The sequencing sample was made of PBMCs. The receptors here all came from a woman between 45 and 65 years old in good health and CMV-seronegative. Both conserved end residues are part of each CDR3. D genes are given only for firm matches.

v_gene: TRBV4-1; j_gene: TRBJ2-1; d_gene: TRBD1; CDR3aa: CASSQPPDRVYEQFF
v_gene: TRBV11-3; j_gene: TRBJ2-1; d_gene: TRBD1; CDR3aa: CASSLGLTGTEQFF
v_gene: TRBV2; j_gene: TRBJ1-2; d_gene: -; CDR3aa: CASSVHSANYGYTF
v_gene: TRBV7-6; j_gene: TRBJ1-5; d_gene: -; CDR3aa: CASSLAVDQPQHF
v_gene: TRBV28; j_gene: TRBJ2-1; d_gene: -; CDR3aa: CAVQELTYNEQFF
v_gene: TRBV6-6; j_gene: TRBJ2-7; d_gene: -; CDR3aa: CASSQVVSLGGQQYF
v_gene: TRBV5-8; j_gene: TRBJ2-7; d_gene: TRBD2; CDR3aa: CASSFAGLVLGEQYF
v_gene: TRBV5-1; j_gene: TRBJ2-1; d_gene: TRBD2; CDR3aa: CASTNWAGGLNEQFF
v_gene: TRBV7-9; j_gene: TRBJ1-1; d_gene: -; CDR3aa: CASSKDWNTEAFF
v_gene: TRBV28; j_gene: TRBJ1-2; d_gene: -; CDR3aa: CASRSWPLYGYTF
v_gene: TRBV28; j_gene: TRBJ1-2; d_gene: -; CDR3aa: CASSSFGGISYGYTF
v_gene: TRBV7-9; j_gene: TRBJ2-1; d_gene: TRBD1; CDR3aa: CASSLTRDRDEQFF
v_gene: TRBV4-1; j_gene: TRBJ2-3; d_gene: TRBD2; CDR3aa: CASSQDLRTSGRTRTDTQYF
v_gene: TRBV25-1; j_gene: TRBJ2-7; d_gene: TRBD2; CDR3aa: CASRESGLAIEQYF
v_gene: TRBV5-6; j_gene: TRBJ1-2; d_gene: TRBD1; CDR3aa: CASSLRRQGSGYTF
v_gene: TRBV6-5; j_gene: TRBJ2-3; d_gene: TRBD2; CDR3aa: CASRPGGTDTQYF
v_gene: TRBV5-1; j_gene: TRBJ1-1; d_gene: TRBD1; CDR3aa: CASSSRTGMNTEAFF
v_gene: TRBV2; j_gene: TRBJ1-2; d_gene: TRBD1; CDR3aa: CASRLGTGRSYTF
v_gene: TRBV9; j_gene: TRBJ1-3; d_gene: -; CDR3aa: CASSVAHSGNTIYF
v_gene: TRBV5-1; j_gene: TRBJ2-6; d_gene: TRBD2; CDR3aa: CASGGRAAGANVLTF
v_gene: TRBV29-1; j_gene: TRBJ2-7; d_gene: -; CDR3aa: CSVEDGQRNYEQYF
v_gene: TRBV6-1; j_gene: TRBJ1-5; d_gene: -; CDR3aa: CASSPGGNQPQHF
v_gene: TRBV18; j_gene: TRBJ1-1; d_gene: -; CDR3aa: CASSPLKGDTEAFF
v_gene: TRBV27; j_gene: TRBJ2-7; d_gene: TRBD2; CDR3aa: CASSFGGSHYEQYF
v_gene: TRBV10-1; j_gene: TRBJ2-3; d_gene: TRBD2; CDR3aa: CASIPLLAGLPDTQYF
v_gene: TRBV7-9; j_gene: TRBJ2-7; d_gene: -; CDR3aa: CASSLGSYEQYF
v_gene: TRBV7-9; j_gene: TRBJ1-1; d_gene: TRBD1; CDR3aa: CASSTWTGGRRDTEAFF
v_gene: TRBV27; j_gene: TRBJ2-1; d_gene: -; CDR3aa: CASSLSEYNEQFF
v_gene: TRBV5-1; j_gene: TRBJ1-1; d_gene: TRBD1; CDR3aa: CASSEGQGGTEAFF
v_gene: TRBV5-6; j_gene: -; d_gene: -; CDR3aa: CASSLKGGAKYEQYF
v_gene: TRBV5-4; j_gene: TRBJ2-5; d_gene: TRBD2; CDR3aa: CASSLAVAGQETQYF
v_gene: TRBV7-8; j_gene: TRBJ2-7; d_gene: TRBD2; CDR3aa: CASSFTTSGRIAGSEQYF
v_gene: TRBV5-4; j_gene: TRBJ1-2; d_gene: -; CDR3aa: CASSLQGRDSYGYTF
v_gene: TRBV7-2; j_gene: TRBJ1-3; d_gene: TRBD1; CDR3aa: CASSTWTGSGNTIYF
v_gene: TRBV15; j_gene: TRBJ1-1; d_gene: -; CDR3aa: CATSREPRAAGAEAFF
v_gene: TRBV9; j_gene: TRBJ2-5; d_gene: -; CDR3aa: CASSVAGAETQYF
v_gene: TRBV27; j_gene: TRBJ2-3; d_gene: TRBD2; CDR3aa: CASSLLAGGTDTQYF
v_gene: TRBV6-5; j_gene: TRBJ2-1; d_gene: TRBD1; CDR3aa: CASTYRQGAEQFF
v_gene: TRBV5-6; j_gene: TRBJ1-1; d_gene: -; CDR3aa: CASRKVGQPNTEAFF
v_gene: TRBV9; j_gene: TRBJ2-7; d_gene: TRBD2; CDR3aa: CASSVATSGSGYEQYF
v_gene: TRBV2; j_gene: TRBJ1-2; d_gene: -; CDR3aa: CASNPQGLGLSDYGYTF
v_gene: TRBV6-5; j_gene: TRBJ1-1; d_gene: TRBD1; CDR3aa: CASSYSGTGVVTEAFF
v_gene: TRBV7-9; j_gene: TRBJ2-7; d_gene: TRBD2; CDR3aa: CASSLDLGGYNEQYF
v_gene: TRBV27; j_gene: TRBJ2-7; d_gene: TRBD2; CDR3aa: CASSLGLAGGYEQYF
v_gene: TRBV15; j_gene: TRBJ2-5; d_gene: TRBD2; CDR3aa: CATSRGLAEETQYF
v_gene: TRBV6-5; j_gene: TRBJ1-5; d_gene: -; CDR3aa: CASSPGPTGYQPQHF
v_gene: TRBV7-9; j_gene: TRBJ1-5; d_gene: -; CDR3aa: CASSLTGSNQPQHF
v_gene: TRBV9; j_gene: TRBJ2-3; d_gene: TRBD1; CDR3aa: CASSVRQGADPFTDTQYF
v_gene: TRBV4-2; j_gene: TRBJ1-4; d_gene: -; CDR3aa: CASSQGGTISIHGDTTNEKLFF
v_gene: TRBV7-7; j_gene: TRBJ2-1; d_gene: -; CDR3aa: CASSLELHNEQFF
v_gene: TRBV19; j_gene: TRBJ2-1; d_gene: TRBD2; CDR3aa: CASTIGGGSGRAGQFF
v_gene: TRBV6-5; j_gene: TRBJ2-3; d_gene: -; CDR3aa: CASGSRGTTPDTQYF
v_gene: TRBV30; j_gene: TRBJ1-1; d_gene: TRBD1; CDR3aa: CAWSVQGIEAFF